This section outlines one TCR beta chain sequence together with its context. The sample originates from a study of blood T cell repertoires in COVID-19. Cohort 3 recovery required two negative PCRs, clearance, or symptom resolution. There are 15 residues in the CDR3. Trimming removed 0 bases from V and 3 bases from J; junction bases left unmatched: 4. The germline V gene encodes CDR1 GTSNPN and CDR2 SVGIG (reference sequence). Clones were sequenced by immunoSEQ multiplex PCR, and TCRdb holds only the in-frame ones, with some missing. The sample has over 200,000 clones, about 85% seen once; the top ten hold over 15%.

V and J are TRBV30 and TRBJ1-4, with 7 bases that match TRBD1. The sequence came from a man aged 35-49 years who had recovered from COVID-19. The specimen sequenced was PBMCs or T cells enriched from blood (not recorded which). CDR3 DNA: TGTGCCTGGAGTGTCGGGACAGCCTCTAATGAAAAACTGTTTTTT. Translating it yields CAWSVGTASNEKLFF.